This entry lists 6 T cell receptor beta chains sequenced from one sample in a study of cytomegalovirus exposure and HLA in healthy donors. PCR used 60 Vbeta primers and 13 Jbeta primers. TCRdb's table, derived via immunoSEQ multiplex PCR, lists solely in-frame clones and lacks some. The sample includes around 150,000 clones, roughly four fifths of them seen just once. Specimen: PBMCs. These TCRs come from a woman aged 18-29 years in good health and CMV-seronegative.

This clone was observed a single time. The V and J genes are TRBV6-5 and TRBJ1-1; TRBD1 might be the D (6 bases). The germline gives CDR1 MNHEY, CDR2 SVGAGI. This CDR3 spans 14 amino acids. Trimming removed 6 bases from V and 1 base from J, with 12 bases in between. The chain's CDR3 is CASRGWTANTEAFF. Here the CDR3 DNA reads TGTGCCAGCAGGGGTTGGACAGCGAACACTGAAGCTTTCTTT.

This chain links TRBV7-8 with TRBJ1-2; TRBD1 is a possible D gene (6 bases). V gave up 6 bases and J gave up 8 bases, with 19 bases separating them. Germline assignment: CDR1 SGHVS and CDR2 FQNEAQ. The CDR3 covers 14 residues. CDR3 protein: CASSPSGQSSGYTF. DNA of the CDR3: TGTGCCAGCAGTCCTAGCGGACAGTCGTCGGGCTACACCTTC.

The rearrangement uses TRBV9 and TRBJ1-3; no definite D call. V shed 4 bases and J shed 2 bases, with 13 bases lying between them. CDR3 length: 15 amino acids. Per the germline V gene, CDR1 is SGDLS and CDR2 is YYNGEE. Here the CDR3 DNA reads TGTGCCAGCAGCTCACGGGTCGCGCCTGGAAACACCATATATTTT. Its translation: CASSSRVAPGNTIYF.

This chain connects TRBV7-9 to TRBJ2-1; TRBD2 aligns across 11 bases. The CDR3 totals 18 residues. Germline trimming cut 3 bases from V and 7 bases from J; bases unmatched to any gene: 14. Germline CDR1 reads SEHNR; CDR2 reads FQNEAQ (reference sequence). As DNA, the CDR3 is TGTGCCAGCAGCTTTAGGCTAGCGGGAGGTACTTTGTTGAATGAGCAGTTCTTC. Protein: CASSFRLAGGTLLNEQFF.

The genes are TRBV7-9 and TRBJ1-4, with a tentative D call TRBD1 (5 bases). CDR1 and CDR2 (germline): SEHNR, FQNEAQ (reference sequence). This CDR3 spans 13 amino acids. Trimming stripped 5 bases from V and 8 bases from J, with 12 bases between. CDR3 amino acids: CASSPGAWEKLFF. Written as DNA, the CDR3 is TGTGCCAGCAGCCCTGGGGCCTGGGAAAAACTGTTTTTT.

The rearrangement links TRBV6-1 to TRBJ2-5; 10 bases are shared with TRBD2. Trimming cost V 2 bases and J 4 bases; bases outside gene matches: 4. The germline gives CDR1 MNHNS, CDR2 SASEGT. This CDR3 has 15 residues. As DNA, the CDR3 is TGTGCCAGCAGTGAACTAGCGGGGGATCGAGAGACCCAGTACTTC. Translation gives CASSELAGDRETQYF.